The rows below give T cell receptor beta chains drawn from one sample of a study of T cell responses to AZD1222 COVID-19 vaccine. The method was immunoSEQ multiplex PCR; TCRdb's version includes in-frame clones alone and lacks a portion of them. The sample shows 90,000 or so clones, roughly 85% of them seen only once. The input for sequencing was peripheral blood, taken on day 0 of AZD1222 vaccination. These receptors were obtained from an adult in good health. Each CDR3 is given with its conserved first and last residue. D genes are given only for firm matches. The size entry is marked missing in some rows and otherwise reads once, few, many or a size class.

J gene: TRBJ1-4
D gene: -
V gene: TRBV9
CDR3 length: 17
clone size: -
CDR3 DNA: TGTGCCAGCAGCGGGCAGGAGGGGGAAGCAGCTAATGAAAAACTGTTTTTT
CDR3 protein: CASSGQEGEAANEKLFF

J gene: TRBJ2-3
D gene: TRBD2
V gene: TRBV5-1
CDR3 length: 16
clone size: -
CDR3 DNA: TGCGCCAGCAGCCGGGGGGAAGCGGGAGCCACAGATACGCAGTATTTT
CDR3 protein: CASSRGEAGATDTQYF

J gene: TRBJ2-2
D gene: -
V gene: TRBV9
CDR3 length: 16
clone size: few
CDR3 DNA: TGTGCCAGCGACTTTACGGGTGGGCGCGACACCGGGGAGCTGTTTTTT
CDR3 protein: CASDFTGGRDTGELFF

J gene: TRBJ2-7
D gene: -
V gene: TRBV7-2
CDR3 length: 17
clone size: once
CDR3 DNA: TGTGCCAGCAGCCTACGAATCCCCTTAGCGAGCTCCTACGAGCAGTACTTC
CDR3 protein: CASSLRIPLASSYEQYF

J gene: TRBJ1-5
D gene: -
V gene: TRBV6-1
CDR3 length: 14
clone size: -
CDR3 DNA: TGTGCCAGCAGTGACGCCAGGCCCGGTGGGCCCCAGCATTTT
CDR3 protein: CASSDARPGGPQHF

J gene: TRBJ1-5
D gene: TRBD1
V gene: TRBV6-2/TRBV6-3
CDR3 length: 17
clone size: -
CDR3 DNA: TGTGCCAGCAGTTATAGGGACAGGGGATATAGCAATCAGCCCCAGCATTTT
CDR3 protein: CASSYRDRGYSNQPQHF

J gene: TRBJ1-5
D gene: -
V gene: TRBV5-1
CDR3 length: 15
clone size: -
CDR3 DNA: TGCGCCAGCAGCTTGGGGCAGACTAGCAATCAGCCCCAGCATTTT
CDR3 protein: CASSLGQTSNQPQHF

J gene: TRBJ1-5
D gene: TRBD1
V gene: TRBV4-3
CDR3 length: 16
clone size: -
CDR3 DNA: TGCGCCAGCAGCCAAGGTCCAGGGGGTATCGGACAGCCCCAGCATTTT
CDR3 protein: CASSQGPGGIGQPQHF

J gene: TRBJ2-2
D gene: -
V gene: TRBV19
CDR3 length: 14
clone size: -
CDR3 DNA: TGTGCCAGTAGTATCGTGGCCCTTGGTGGGGAGCTGTTTTTT
CDR3 protein: CASSIVALGGELFF

J gene: TRBJ2-5
D gene: -
V gene: TRBV18
CDR3 length: 12
clone size: -
CDR3 DNA: TGTGCCAGCTCACCCCGGACCGGGACCCAGTACTTC
CDR3 protein: CASSPRTGTQYF

J gene: TRBJ2-5
D gene: -
V gene: TRBV7-3
CDR3 length: 12
clone size: -
CDR3 DNA: TGTGCCAGCAGCCGAGTTGGGGAGACCCAGTACTTC
CDR3 protein: CASSRVGETQYF

J gene: TRBJ1-1
D gene: TRBD1
V gene: TRBV19
CDR3 length: 15
clone size: -
CDR3 DNA: TGTGCCAGTAGGGGACAGGGGCGAATGAACACTGAAGCTTTCTTT
CDR3 protein: CASRGQGRMNTEAFF

J gene: TRBJ2-5
D gene: TRBD1
V gene: TRBV5-1
CDR3 length: 15
clone size: -
CDR3 DNA: TGCGCCAGCAGCCTCAATCGACAGGGTGAAGAGACCCAGTACTTC
CDR3 protein: CASSLNRQGEETQYF

J gene: TRBJ2-4
D gene: -
V gene: TRBV30
CDR3 length: 15
clone size: once
CDR3 DNA: TGTGCCTGGAGCGGAGGCGGGACAAACCAAAACATTCAGTACTTC
CDR3 protein: CAWSGGGTNQNIQYF

J gene: TRBJ1-3
D gene: -
V gene: TRBV2
CDR3 length: 17
clone size: -
CDR3 DNA: TGTGCCAGCAGTGTCGAAGCCGTTGGACCAGGTGGAAACACCATATATTTT
CDR3 protein: CASSVEAVGPGGNTIYF

J gene: TRBJ2-2
D gene: TRBD1
V gene: TRBV24-1
CDR3 length: 18
clone size: -
CDR3 DNA: TGTGCCACCAGTGATTTGGAGCCCGGGACAGGGTTCACCGGGGAGCTGTTTTTT
CDR3 protein: CATSDLEPGTGFTGELFF

J gene: TRBJ2-1
D gene: TRBD1
V gene: TRBV18
CDR3 length: 16
clone size: -
CDR3 DNA: TGTGCCAGCTCAGCATATCCCGGGACAGGGGGCGGGGAGCAGTTCTTC
CDR3 protein: CASSAYPGTGGGEQFF

J gene: TRBJ2-4
D gene: -
V gene: TRBV5-1
CDR3 length: 16
clone size: -
CDR3 DNA: TGCGCCAGCAGCTTGACTGTTCAGCCAGGGGCGACCATTCAGTACTTC
CDR3 protein: CASSLTVQPGATIQYF

J gene: TRBJ2-1
D gene: TRBD2
V gene: TRBV5-1
CDR3 length: 16
clone size: -
CDR3 DNA: TGCGCCAGCAGTGAGGCTAGCGGGCAGACCTACAATGAGCAGTTCTTC
CDR3 protein: CASSEASGQTYNEQFF

J gene: TRBJ2-1
D gene: -
V gene: TRBV7-8
CDR3 length: 16
clone size: -
CDR3 DNA: TGTGCCAGCAGCTTACCCGGGACTGCAGCCCCCAATGAGCAGTTCTTC
CDR3 protein: CASSLPGTAAPNEQFF

J gene: TRBJ2-3
D gene: TRBD2
V gene: TRBV7-8
CDR3 length: 15
clone size: once
CDR3 DNA: TGTGCCAGCAGCTGGCGGGAGGTTGGCACAGATACGCAGTATTTT
CDR3 protein: CASSWREVGTDTQYF

J gene: TRBJ1-1
D gene: -
V gene: TRBV6-2/TRBV6-3
CDR3 length: 16
clone size: -
CDR3 DNA: TGTGCCAGCAGTTACTCCCCGGAGGAGGGGTCCACTGAAGCTTTCTTT
CDR3 protein: CASSYSPEEGSTEAFF

J gene: TRBJ1-1
D gene: -
V gene: TRBV3-1/TRBV3-2
CDR3 length: 12
clone size: -
CDR3 DNA: TGTGCCAGCAGCCCGACCCACGTTCATGCTTTCTTT
CDR3 protein: CASSPTHVHAFF

J gene: TRBJ2-4
D gene: TRBD1
V gene: TRBV19
CDR3 length: 14
clone size: once
CDR3 DNA: TGTGCCAGTACTGACCGGGACAGGGGGCACATTCAGTACTTC
CDR3 protein: CASTDRDRGHIQYF

J gene: TRBJ1-2
D gene: -
V gene: TRBV2
CDR3 length: 10
clone size: once
CDR3 DNA: TGTGCCAGCATGGCCTATGGCTACACCTTC
CDR3 protein: CASMAYGYTF

J gene: TRBJ1-4
D gene: TRBD1
V gene: TRBV28
CDR3 length: 15
clone size: -
CDR3 DNA: TGTGCCAGCAGTAGGGACAGGGGTGGGGGTGAAAAACTGTTTTTT
CDR3 protein: CASSRDRGGGEKLFF

J gene: TRBJ2-5
D gene: -
V gene: TRBV7-2
CDR3 length: 14
clone size: -
CDR3 DNA: TGTGCCAGCAGCGACCGCTTTTCAGGGGAGACCCAGTACTTC
CDR3 protein: CASSDRFSGETQYF

J gene: TRBJ1-1
D gene: -
V gene: TRBV5-1
CDR3 length: 14
clone size: once
CDR3 DNA: TGCGCCAGCAGCCCCCCGACAGGAACCACTGAAGCTTTCTTT
CDR3 protein: CASSPPTGTTEAFF

J gene: TRBJ2-7
D gene: TRBD1
V gene: TRBV28
CDR3 length: 14
clone size: -
CDR3 DNA: TGTGCCAGCAGTCCCCAAGACAGGGCCCACGAGCAGTACTTC
CDR3 protein: CASSPQDRAHEQYF

J gene: TRBJ2-5
D gene: TRBD1
V gene: TRBV6-5
CDR3 length: 13
clone size: -
CDR3 DNA: TGTGCCACCCGGGACAGGGGGACAGAGACCCAGTACTTC
CDR3 protein: CATRDRGTETQYF

J gene: TRBJ2-5
D gene: -
V gene: TRBV5-1
CDR3 length: 15
clone size: -
CDR3 DNA: TGCGCCAGCAGCTTGATCGCGGGTGGGGCAGAGACCCAGTACTTC
CDR3 protein: CASSLIAGGAETQYF

J gene: TRBJ2-6
D gene: TRBD1
V gene: TRBV9
CDR3 length: 19
clone size: -
CDR3 DNA: TGTGCCAGCAGCCCGAAGTTTAGACAGGGGGACTCTGGGGCCAACGTCCTGACTTTC
CDR3 protein: CASSPKFRQGDSGANVLTF

J gene: TRBJ1-5
D gene: -
V gene: TRBV6-6
CDR3 length: 12
clone size: -
CDR3 DNA: TGTGCCAGCAGTTACTCGGGTCAGCCCCAGCATTTT
CDR3 protein: CASSYSGQPQHF

J gene: TRBJ1-2
D gene: -
V gene: TRBV10-3
CDR3 length: 13
clone size: -
CDR3 DNA: TGTGCCATCAGTGATGGCTCGGGTTATGGCTACACCTTC
CDR3 protein: CAISDGSGYGYTF

J gene: TRBJ1-3
D gene: -
V gene: TRBV19
CDR3 length: 18
clone size: -
CDR3 DNA: TGTGCCAGTAGTCCCCCTTTACAGGAGGGGAGATCTGGAAACTCCATATATTTT
CDR3 protein: CASSPPLQEGRSGNSIYF

J gene: TRBJ1-5
D gene: -
V gene: TRBV6-5
CDR3 length: 15
clone size: -
CDR3 DNA: TGTGCCATTGGTAGGGAGTCCGTCCTCCATCAGCCCCAGCATTTT
CDR3 protein: CAIGRESVLHQPQHF

J gene: TRBJ1-2
D gene: TRBD1
V gene: TRBV7-2
CDR3 length: 14
clone size: -
CDR3 DNA: TGTGCCAGCAGCTTAGCCCGGACAGGGTTGGGCTACACCTTC
CDR3 protein: CASSLARTGLGYTF

J gene: TRBJ1-3
D gene: -
V gene: TRBV11-3
CDR3 length: 14
clone size: -
CDR3 DNA: TGTGCCAGCAGCGAAAACAGTTTCGGAAACACCATATATTTT
CDR3 protein: CASSENSFGNTIYF

J gene: TRBJ2-7
D gene: -
V gene: TRBV7-9
CDR3 length: 16
clone size: -
CDR3 DNA: TGTGCCAGCAGCGGCGACGGGCACTCCCGAGAGTACGAGCAGTACTTC
CDR3 protein: CASSGDGHSREYEQYF

J gene: TRBJ1-5
D gene: -
V gene: TRBV7-2
CDR3 length: 14
clone size: -
CDR3 DNA: TGTGCCAGCAGCTTAGAACCTACAGATCAGCCCCAGCATTTT
CDR3 protein: CASSLEPTDQPQHF

J gene: TRBJ1-2
D gene: TRBD1
V gene: TRBV19
CDR3 length: 15
clone size: once
CDR3 DNA: TGTGCCAGTAGTATAAGGGGGCGCGGCAGCTATGGCTACACCTTC
CDR3 protein: CASSIRGRGSYGYTF

J gene: TRBJ2-1
D gene: -
V gene: TRBV29-1
CDR3 length: 15
clone size: once
CDR3 DNA: TGCAGCGTCCCGTGGGGCTGGGGGCCGGACAATGAGCAGTTCTTC
CDR3 protein: CSVPWGWGPDNEQFF

J gene: TRBJ2-7
D gene: TRBD1
V gene: TRBV5-1
CDR3 length: 13
clone size: -
CDR3 DNA: TGCGCCAGCAGCCTCCAGGACAGGGGCGAGCAGTACTTC
CDR3 protein: CASSLQDRGEQYF